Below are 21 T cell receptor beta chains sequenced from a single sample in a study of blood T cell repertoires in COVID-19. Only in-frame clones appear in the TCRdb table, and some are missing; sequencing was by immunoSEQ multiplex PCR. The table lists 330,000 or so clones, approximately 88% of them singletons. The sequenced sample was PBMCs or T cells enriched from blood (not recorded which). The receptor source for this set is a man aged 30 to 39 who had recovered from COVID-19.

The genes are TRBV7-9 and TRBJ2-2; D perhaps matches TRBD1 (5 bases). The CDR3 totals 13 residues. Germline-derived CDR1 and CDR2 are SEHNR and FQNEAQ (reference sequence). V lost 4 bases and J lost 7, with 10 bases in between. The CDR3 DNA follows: TGTGCCAGCAGCTCCAGGGTTGTCGGGGAGCTGTTTTTT. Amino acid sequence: CASSSRVVGELFF.

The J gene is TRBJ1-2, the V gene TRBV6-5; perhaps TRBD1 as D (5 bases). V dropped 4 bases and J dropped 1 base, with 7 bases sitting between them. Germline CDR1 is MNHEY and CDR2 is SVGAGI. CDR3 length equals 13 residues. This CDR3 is CASSFDSNYGYTF. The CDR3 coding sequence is TGTGCCAGCAGTTTCGACAGTAACTATGGCTACACCTTC.

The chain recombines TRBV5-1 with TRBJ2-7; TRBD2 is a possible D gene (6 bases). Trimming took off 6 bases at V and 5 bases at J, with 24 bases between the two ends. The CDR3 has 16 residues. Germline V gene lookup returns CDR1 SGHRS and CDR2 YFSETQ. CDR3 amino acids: CASTLGARGTLDEQYF. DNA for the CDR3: TGCGCCAGCACCCTTGGTGCGCGGGGAACACTAGACGAGCAGTACTTC.

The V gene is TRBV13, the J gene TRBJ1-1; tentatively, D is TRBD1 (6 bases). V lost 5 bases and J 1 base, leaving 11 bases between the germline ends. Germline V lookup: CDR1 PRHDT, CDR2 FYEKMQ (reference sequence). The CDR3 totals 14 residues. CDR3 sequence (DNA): TGTGCCAGCAGCCACCCGACAGGGAACACTGAAGCTTTCTTT. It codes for CASSHPTGNTEAFF.

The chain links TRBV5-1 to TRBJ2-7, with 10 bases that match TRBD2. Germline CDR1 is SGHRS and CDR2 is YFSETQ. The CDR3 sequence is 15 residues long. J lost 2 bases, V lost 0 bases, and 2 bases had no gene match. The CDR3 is CASSLGTSGAYEQYF. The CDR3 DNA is TGCGCCAGCAGCTTGGGGACTAGCGGAGCCTACGAGCAGTACTTC.

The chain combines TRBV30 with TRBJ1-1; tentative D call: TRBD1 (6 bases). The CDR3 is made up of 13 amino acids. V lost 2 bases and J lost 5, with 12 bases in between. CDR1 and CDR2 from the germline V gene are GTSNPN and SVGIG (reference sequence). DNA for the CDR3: TGTGCCTGGAGTTCAGGGGTGCGGACTGAAGCTTTCTTT. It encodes CAWSSGVRTEAFF.

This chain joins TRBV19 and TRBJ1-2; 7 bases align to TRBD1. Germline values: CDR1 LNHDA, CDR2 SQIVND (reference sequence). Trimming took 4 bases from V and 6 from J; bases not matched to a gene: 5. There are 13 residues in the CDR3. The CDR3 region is CASSRWDSDGYTF. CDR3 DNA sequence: TGTGCCAGTAGTAGATGGGACAGTGATGGCTACACCTTC.

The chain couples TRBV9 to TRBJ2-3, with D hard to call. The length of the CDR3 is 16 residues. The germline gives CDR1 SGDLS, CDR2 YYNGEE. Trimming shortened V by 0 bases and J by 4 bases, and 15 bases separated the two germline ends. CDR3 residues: CASSVGATTEADTQYF. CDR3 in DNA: TGTGCCAGCAGCGTAGGGGCAACGACCGAAGCAGATACGCAGTATTTT. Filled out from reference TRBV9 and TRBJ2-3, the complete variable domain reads DSGVTQTPKHLITATGQRVTLRCSPRSGDLSVYWYQQSLDQGLQFLIQYYNGEERAKGNILERFSAQQFPDLHSELNLSSLELGDSALYFCASSVGATTEADTQYFGPGTRLTVL.

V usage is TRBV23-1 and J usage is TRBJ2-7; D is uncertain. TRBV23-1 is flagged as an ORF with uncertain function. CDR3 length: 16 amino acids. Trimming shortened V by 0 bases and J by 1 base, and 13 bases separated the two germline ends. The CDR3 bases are TGCGCCAGCAGTCAATCGGGTTCCCTCAGGTCCTACGAGCAGTACTTC. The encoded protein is CASSQSGSLRSYEQYF.

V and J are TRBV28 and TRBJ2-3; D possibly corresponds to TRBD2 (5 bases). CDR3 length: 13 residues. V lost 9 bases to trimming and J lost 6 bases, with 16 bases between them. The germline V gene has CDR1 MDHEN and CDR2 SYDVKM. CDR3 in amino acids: CASELDLTDTQYF. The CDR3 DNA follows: TGTGCCAGTGAACTAGATTTAACGGATACGCAGTATTTT.

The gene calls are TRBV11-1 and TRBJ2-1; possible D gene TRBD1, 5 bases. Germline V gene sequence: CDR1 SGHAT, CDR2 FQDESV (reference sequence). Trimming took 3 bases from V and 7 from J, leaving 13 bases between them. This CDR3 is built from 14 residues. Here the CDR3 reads CASSFRTRRNEQFF. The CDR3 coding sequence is TGTGCCAGCAGCTTCAGGACACGGCGAAATGAGCAGTTCTTC.

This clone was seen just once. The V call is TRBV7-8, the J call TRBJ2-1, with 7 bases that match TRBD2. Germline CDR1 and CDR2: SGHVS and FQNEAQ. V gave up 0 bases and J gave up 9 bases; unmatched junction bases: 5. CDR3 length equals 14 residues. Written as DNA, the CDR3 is TGTGCCAGCAGCTTAGCTGGGGGGGGGTTTGAGCAGTTCTTC. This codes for CASSLAGGGFEQFF.

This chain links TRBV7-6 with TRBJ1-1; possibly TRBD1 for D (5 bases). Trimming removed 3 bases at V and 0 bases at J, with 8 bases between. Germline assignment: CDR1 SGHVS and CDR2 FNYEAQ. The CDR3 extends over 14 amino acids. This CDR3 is CASSLGGMNTEAFF. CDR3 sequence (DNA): TGTGCCAGCAGCTTGGGGGGGATGAACACTGAAGCTTTCTTT.

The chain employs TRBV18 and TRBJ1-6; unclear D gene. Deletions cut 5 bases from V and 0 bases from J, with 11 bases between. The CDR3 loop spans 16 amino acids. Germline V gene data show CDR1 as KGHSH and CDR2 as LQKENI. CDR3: CASSSQASSYNSPLHF. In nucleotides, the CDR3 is TGTGCCAGCTCAAGCCAGGCGAGCTCCTATAATTCACCCCTCCACTTT.

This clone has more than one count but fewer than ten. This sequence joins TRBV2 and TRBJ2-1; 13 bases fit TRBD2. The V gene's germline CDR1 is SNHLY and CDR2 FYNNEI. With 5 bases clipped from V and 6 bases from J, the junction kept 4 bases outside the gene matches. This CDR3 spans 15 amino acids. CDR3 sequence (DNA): TGTGCCAGCAGTTTACTAGCGGGGGGGCGCAATGAGCAGTTCTTC. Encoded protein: CASSLLAGGRNEQFF.

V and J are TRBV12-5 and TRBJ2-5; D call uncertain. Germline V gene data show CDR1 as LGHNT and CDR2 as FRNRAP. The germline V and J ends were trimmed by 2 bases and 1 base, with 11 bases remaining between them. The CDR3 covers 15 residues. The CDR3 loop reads CASGLSTDRQETQYF. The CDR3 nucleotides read TGTGCTAGTGGTTTGTCTACCGATCGCCAAGAGACCCAGTACTTC. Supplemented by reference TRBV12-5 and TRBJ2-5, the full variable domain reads DARVTQTPRHKVTEMGQEVTMRCQPILGHNTVFWYRQTMMQGLELLAYFRNRAPLDDSGMPKDRFSAEMPDATLATLKIQPSEPRDSAVYFCASGLSTDRQETQYFGPGTRLLVL.

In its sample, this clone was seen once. The CDR3 DNA sequence: TGTGCCAGCAGTTCTCCCGGGAGGAACACCGGGGAGCTGTTTTTT. Protein: CASSSPGRNTGELFF. This chain connects TRBV28 to TRBJ2-2; a possible D gene is TRBD2 (6 bases). The CDR3 loop spans 15 amino acids. Deletions cut 4 bases from V and 1 base from J, with 10 bases between. The V gene's germline CDR1 is MDHEN and CDR2 SYDVKM.

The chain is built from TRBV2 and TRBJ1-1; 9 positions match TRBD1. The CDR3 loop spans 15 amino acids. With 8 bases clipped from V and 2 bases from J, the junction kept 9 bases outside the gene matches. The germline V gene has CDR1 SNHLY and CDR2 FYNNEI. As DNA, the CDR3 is TGTGCCAGCGATAGGGGACAGGGTATAAACACTGAAGCTTTCTTT. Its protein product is CASDRGQGINTEAFF. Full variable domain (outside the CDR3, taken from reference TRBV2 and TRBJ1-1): EPEVTQTPSHQVTQMGQEVILRCVPISNHLYFYWYRQILGQKVEFLVSFYNNEISEKSEIFDDQFSVERPDGSNFTLKIRSTKLEDSAMYFCASDRGQGINTEAFFGQGTRLTVV.

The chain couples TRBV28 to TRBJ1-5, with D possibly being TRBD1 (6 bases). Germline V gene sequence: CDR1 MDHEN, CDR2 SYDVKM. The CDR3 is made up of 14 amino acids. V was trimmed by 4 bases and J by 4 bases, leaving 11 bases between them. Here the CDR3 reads CASSWTVWNQPQHF. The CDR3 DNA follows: TGTGCCAGCAGTTGGACAGTTTGGAATCAGCCCCAGCATTTT.

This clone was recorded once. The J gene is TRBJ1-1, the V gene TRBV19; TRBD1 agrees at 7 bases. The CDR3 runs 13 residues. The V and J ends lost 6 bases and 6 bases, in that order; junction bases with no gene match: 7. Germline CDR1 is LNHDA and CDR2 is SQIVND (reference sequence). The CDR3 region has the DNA TGTGCCAGTAGGACACAGGGGAGCGCTGAAGCTTTCTTT. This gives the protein CASRTQGSAEAFF. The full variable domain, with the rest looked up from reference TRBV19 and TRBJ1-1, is DGGITQSPKYLFRKEGQNVTLSCEQNLNHDAMYWYRQDPGQGLRLIYYSQIVNDFQKGDIAEGYSVSREKKESFPLTVTSAQKNPTAFYLCASRTQGSAEAFFGQGTRLTVV.

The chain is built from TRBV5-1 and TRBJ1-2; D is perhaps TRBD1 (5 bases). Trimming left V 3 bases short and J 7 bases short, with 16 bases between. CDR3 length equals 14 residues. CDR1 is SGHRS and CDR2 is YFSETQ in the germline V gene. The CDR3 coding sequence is TGCGCCAGCAGCTCCCAGGGCAGGGTAGTTGGCTACACCTTC. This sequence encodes CASSSQGRVVGYTF.